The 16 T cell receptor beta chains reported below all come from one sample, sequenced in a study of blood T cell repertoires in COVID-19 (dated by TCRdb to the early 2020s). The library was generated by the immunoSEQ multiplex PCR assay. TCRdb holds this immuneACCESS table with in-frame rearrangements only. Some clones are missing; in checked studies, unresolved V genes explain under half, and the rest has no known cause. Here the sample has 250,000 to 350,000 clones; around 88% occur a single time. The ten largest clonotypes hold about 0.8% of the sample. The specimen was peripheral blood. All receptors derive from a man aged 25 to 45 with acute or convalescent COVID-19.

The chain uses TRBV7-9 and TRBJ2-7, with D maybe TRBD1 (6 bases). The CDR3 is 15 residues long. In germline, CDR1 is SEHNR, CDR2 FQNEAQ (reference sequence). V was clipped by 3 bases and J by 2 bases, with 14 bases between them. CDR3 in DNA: TGTGCCAGCAGCTTGAATCTCCAGGGGCCCTACGAGCAGTACTTC. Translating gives CASSLNLQGPYEQYF.

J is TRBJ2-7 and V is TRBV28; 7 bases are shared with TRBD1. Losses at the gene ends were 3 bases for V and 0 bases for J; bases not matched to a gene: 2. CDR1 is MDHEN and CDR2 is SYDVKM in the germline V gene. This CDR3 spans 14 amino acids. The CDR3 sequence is CASSFDRVSYEQYF. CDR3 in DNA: TGTGCCAGCAGTTTCGACAGGGTCTCCTACGAGCAGTACTTC.

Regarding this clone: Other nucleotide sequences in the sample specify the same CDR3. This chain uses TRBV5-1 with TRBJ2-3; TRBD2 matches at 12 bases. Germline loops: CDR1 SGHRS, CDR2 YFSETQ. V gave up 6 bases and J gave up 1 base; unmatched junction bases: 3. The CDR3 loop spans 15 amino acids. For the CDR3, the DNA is TGCGCCAGCAAACTAGCGGGGGGTGGCACAGATACGCAGTATTTT. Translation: CASKLAGGGTDTQYF.

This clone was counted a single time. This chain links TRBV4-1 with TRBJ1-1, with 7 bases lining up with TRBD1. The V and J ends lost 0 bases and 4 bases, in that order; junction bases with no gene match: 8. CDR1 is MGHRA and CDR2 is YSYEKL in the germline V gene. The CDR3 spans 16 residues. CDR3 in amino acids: CASSQERQGQRTEAFF. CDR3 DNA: TGCGCCAGCAGCCAAGAGAGGCAGGGACAGCGCACTGAAGCTTTCTTT.

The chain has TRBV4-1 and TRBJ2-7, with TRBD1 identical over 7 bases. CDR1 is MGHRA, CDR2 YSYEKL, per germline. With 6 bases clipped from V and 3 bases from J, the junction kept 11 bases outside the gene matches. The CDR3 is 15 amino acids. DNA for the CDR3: TGCGCCAGCAGGTTTATAGGGGGACAGAGCTACGAGCAGTACTTC. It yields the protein CASRFIGGQSYEQYF.

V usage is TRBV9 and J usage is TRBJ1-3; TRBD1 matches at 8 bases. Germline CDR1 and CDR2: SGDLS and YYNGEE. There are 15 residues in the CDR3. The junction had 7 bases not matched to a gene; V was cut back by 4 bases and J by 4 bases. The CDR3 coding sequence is TGTGCCAGCAGCTCAGACAGGGGAGGAGGAAACACCATATATTTT. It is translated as CASSSDRGGGNTIYF.

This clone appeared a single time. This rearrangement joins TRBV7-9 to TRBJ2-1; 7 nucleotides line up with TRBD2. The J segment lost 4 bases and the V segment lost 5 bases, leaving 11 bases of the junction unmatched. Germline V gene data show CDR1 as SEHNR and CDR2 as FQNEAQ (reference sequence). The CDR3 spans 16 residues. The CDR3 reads CASSESGALQYNEQFF. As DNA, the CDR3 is TGTGCCAGCAGCGAGAGCGGGGCTCTCCAATACAATGAGCAGTTCTTC. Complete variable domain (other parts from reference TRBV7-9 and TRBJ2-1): DTGVSQNPRHKITKRGQNVTFRCDPISEHNRLYWYRQTLGQGPEFLTYFQNEAQLEKSRLLSDRFSAERPKGSFSTLEIQRTEQGDSAMYLCASSESGALQYNEQFFGPGTRLTVL.

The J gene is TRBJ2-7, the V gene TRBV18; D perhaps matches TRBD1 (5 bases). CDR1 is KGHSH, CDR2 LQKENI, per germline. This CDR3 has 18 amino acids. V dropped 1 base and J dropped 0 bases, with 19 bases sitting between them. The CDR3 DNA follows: TGTGCCAGCTCACCACGGTCTGGACCGACCAGGGACTCCTACGAGCAGTACTTC. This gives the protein CASSPRSGPTRDSYEQYF. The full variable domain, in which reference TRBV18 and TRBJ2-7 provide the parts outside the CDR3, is NAGVMQNPRHLVRRRGQEARLRCSPMKGHSHVYWYRQLPEEGLKFMVYLQKENIIDESGMPKERFSAEFPKEGPSILRIQQVVRGDSAAYFCASSPRSGPTRDSYEQYFGPGTRLTVT.

This CDR3 reads CASSEFARSGANVLTF. The CDR3, as DNA: TGTGCCAGCAGTGAATTTGCTCGGTCCGGGGCCAACGTCCTGACTTTC. This sequence joins TRBV25-1 and TRBJ2-6, with D hard to call. V was shortened by 1 base and J by 4 bases, with 11 bases between the two germline ends. Germline V CDR1 and CDR2: MGHDK, SYGVNS. The CDR3 has 16 amino acids.

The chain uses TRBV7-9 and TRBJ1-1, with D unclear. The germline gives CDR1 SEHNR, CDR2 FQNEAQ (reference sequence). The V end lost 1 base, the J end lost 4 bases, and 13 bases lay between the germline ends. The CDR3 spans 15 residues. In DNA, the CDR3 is TGTGCCAGCAGCTTAGAGGGTGGAGGAAGCACTGAAGCTTTCTTT. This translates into CASSLEGGGSTEAFF.

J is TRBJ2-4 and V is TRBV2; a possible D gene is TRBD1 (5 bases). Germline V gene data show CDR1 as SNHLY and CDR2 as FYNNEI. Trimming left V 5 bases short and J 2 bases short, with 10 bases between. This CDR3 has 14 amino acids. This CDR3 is CASSLQETKNIQYF. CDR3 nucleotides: TGTGCCAGCAGTCTACAGGAAACCAAAAACATTCAGTACTTC.

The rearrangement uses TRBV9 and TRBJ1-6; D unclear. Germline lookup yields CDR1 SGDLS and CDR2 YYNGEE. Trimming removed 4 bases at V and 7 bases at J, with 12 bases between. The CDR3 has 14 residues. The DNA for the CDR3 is TGTGCCAGCAGCACGGTGGGAGACAATTCACCCCTCCACTTT. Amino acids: CASSTVGDNSPLHF.

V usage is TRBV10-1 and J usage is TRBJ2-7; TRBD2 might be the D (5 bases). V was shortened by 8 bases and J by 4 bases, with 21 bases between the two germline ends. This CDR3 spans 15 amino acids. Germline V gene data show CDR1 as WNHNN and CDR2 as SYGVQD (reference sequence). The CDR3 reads CASYTRTPGFYEQYF. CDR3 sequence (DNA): TGCGCCAGCTATACCCGGACTCCGGGGTTTTACGAGCAGTACTTC.

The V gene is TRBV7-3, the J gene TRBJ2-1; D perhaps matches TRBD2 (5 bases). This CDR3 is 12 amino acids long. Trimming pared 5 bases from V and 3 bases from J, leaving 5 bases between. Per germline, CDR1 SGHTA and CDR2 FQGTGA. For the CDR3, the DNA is TGTGCCAGCAGCCGGGACTACAATGAGCAGTTCTTC. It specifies CASSRDYNEQFF.

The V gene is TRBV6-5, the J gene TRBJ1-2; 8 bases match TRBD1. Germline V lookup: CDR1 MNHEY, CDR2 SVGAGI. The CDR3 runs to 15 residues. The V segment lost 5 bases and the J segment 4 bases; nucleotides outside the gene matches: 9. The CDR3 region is CASSIPRGQAYGYTF. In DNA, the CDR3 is TGTGCCAGCAGTATCCCCAGGGGGCAAGCCTATGGCTACACCTTC.

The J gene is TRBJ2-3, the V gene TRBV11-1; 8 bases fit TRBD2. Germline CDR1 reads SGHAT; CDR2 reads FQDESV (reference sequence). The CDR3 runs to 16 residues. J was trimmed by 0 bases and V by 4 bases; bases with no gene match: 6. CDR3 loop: CASSSGLARSTDTQYF. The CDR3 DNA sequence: TGTGCCAGCAGCTCCGGACTAGCTAGGAGCACAGATACGCAGTATTTT.